This TCR beta chain was profiled in a study of CD8 T cell repertoires and HIV-1 epitope variants. Across the study: Controls were a CMV, EBV and flu pool, Ebola AY9, and no peptide. Study results and caveats: Of roughly nine antigen-specific beta clonotypes, six or seven appeared to cross-react with escape variants.

Method: immunoSEQ multiplex PCR; TCRdb's copy keeps in-frame clones and lacks some. In the table there are under 6,500 clones, around 64% of which are singletons. Germline trimming cut 10 bases from V and 4 bases from J; bases unmatched to any gene: 7. The CDR3 loop spans 13 amino acids. Germline V gene sequence: CDR1 MNHNS, CDR2 SASEGT. A word on this clone: Its antigen is still unknown.

The chain carries TRBV6-1 and TRBJ1-1; TRBD1 matches 9 bases. Sequenced material: cultured CD8+ T cells derived from PBMCs. This sequence originates from a male donor with HIV. CDR3 in DNA: TGTGCCACCCTACAGGGGGCTCTCACTGAAGCTTTCTTT. This codes for CATLQGALTEAFF.